This T cell receptor (beta chain) is drawn from a study of Ad26.COV2.S vaccination and SARS-CoV-2 variants. Study results and caveats: Vaccine recipients surpassed placebo recipients in spike-specific TCR breadth.

This clone was picked up one time. Its antigen is unknown. Generated by immunoSEQ multiplex PCR, the TCRdb table keeps only in-frame clones and is missing some. The sample records 320,000 or so clones, roughly 90% being singletons. Treatment specified: approximately 18 received Ad26.COV2.S at low or high dose, single or two shots; 5 received placebo; per-sample allocation not given. On day 63 after the first injection, vaccine and placebo recipients gave samples. CDR1 is LGHDT, CDR2 YNNKEL, per germline (reference sequence). CDR3 size: 15 residues. Trimming at V came to 8 bases and at J to 7 bases, leaving 10 bases not matched to a gene.

The rearrangement joins TRBV3-1 (or the pseudogene TRBV3-2) to TRBJ1-6, with 8 bases matching TRBD1. This specimen was peripheral blood, taken in a trial of Ad26.COV2.S vaccine versus placebo. The clonotype comes from a person between 18 and 59 years old who received the Ad26.COV2.S COVID-19 vaccine or a placebo. Here the CDR3 DNA reads TGTGCCAGCCGGGGGACAGGATTTACGAATTCACCCCTCCACTTT. It yields the protein CASRGTGFTNSPLHF.